The 32 T cell receptor beta chains reported below all come from one sample, sequenced in a study of T cells after yellow fever vaccination. TCRdb processed the 5' RACE reads anew with MiXCR; each CDR3 protein has one entry. This sample has a few hundred thousand distinct CDR3 sequences, with around 4.9% found just once. The sample was CD4+ T cells sorted from PBMCs, taken on the day of the yellow fever booster vaccination. These receptors were collected from a young man who received the YFV17D yellow fever vaccine.

The chain uses TRBV29-1 and TRBJ1-1; tentative D call: TRBD1 (5 bases). Germline CDR1 is SQVTM and CDR2 is ANQGSEA. Trimming took 1 base from V and 0 from J, leaving 9 bases between them. The CDR3 extends over 14 amino acids. The CDR3 here is CSVEVYRLNTEAFF. CDR3 sequence (DNA): TGCAGCGTTGAAGTCTACAGGTTGAACACTGAAGCTTTCTTT. The complete variable domain, with remaining parts taken from reference TRBV29-1 and TRBJ1-1, reads SAVISQKPSRDICQRGTSLTIQCQVDSQVTMMFWYRQQPGQSLTLIATANQGSEATYESGFVIDKFPISRPNLTFSTLTVSNMSPEDSSIYLCSVEVYRLNTEAFFGQGTRLTVV.

The V call is TRBV12-3 or TRBV12-4, the J call TRBJ2-5; 11 nucleotides line up with TRBD2. The CDR3 runs 17 residues. Losses at the gene ends were 2 bases for V and 4 bases for J; bases not matched to a gene: 9. The CDR3 here is CASSLSLAGGLRETQYF. Here the CDR3 DNA reads TGTGCCAGCAGTTTATCGCTAGCGGGGGGATTAAGAGAGACCCAGTACTTC.

This clonotype showed up many times. V usage is TRBV5-1 and J usage is TRBJ2-7; 8 nucleotides line up with TRBD1. CDR3 length: 14 residues. Germline V lookup: CDR1 SGHRS, CDR2 YFSETQ. V shed 1 base and J 3 bases; nucleotides not matched to a gene: 3. The CDR3 sequence is CASSLSGTGYEQYF. CDR3 nucleotide sequence: TGCGCCAGCAGCTTGTCTGGGACAGGCTACGAGCAGTACTTC.

This chain joins TRBV6-2 or TRBV6-3 and TRBJ1-2; D uncertain. The length of the CDR3 is 14 residues. Looked up from germline, CDR1 is MNHEY and CDR2 is SVGEGT. Trimming took off 6 bases at V and 1 base at J, with 12 bases between the two ends. The CDR3 loop is CASSLSTFNYGYTF. The CDR3 DNA sequence: TGTGCCAGCAGCCTCTCGACCTTTAACTATGGCTACACCTTC.

This clonotype was detected only a few times. The chain carries TRBV5-1 and TRBJ2-2, with a weak D call TRBD1 (6 bases). CDR3 length equals 17 residues. The V gene lost 3 bases and the J gene lost 0 bases, with 15 bases spanning the gap. From germline, CDR1 is SGHRS and CDR2 YFSETQ. The CDR3 reads CASSSSPGQSNTGELFF. The CDR3 region has the DNA TGCGCCAGCAGCTCTTCGCCCGGACAGTCGAACACCGGGGAGCTGTTTTTT.

This clonotype has only a few counts. The chain links TRBV5-6 to TRBJ1-2, with 8 nucleotides matching TRBD1. J gave up 3 bases and V 0 bases, and 4 bases lay outside the gene matches. The CDR3 is 15 amino acids. Looked up from germline, CDR1 is SGHDT and CDR2 is YYEEEE. The CDR3 is CASSLGTGTDYGYTF. DNA of the CDR3: TGTGCCAGCAGCTTGGGGACAGGGACGGACTATGGCTACACCTTC. The variable domain in full, with the rest retrieved from reference TRBV5-6 and TRBJ1-2, is DAGVTQSPTHLIKTRGQQVTLRCSPKSGHDTVSWYQQALGQGPQFIFQYYEEEERQRGNFPDRFSGHQFPNYSSELNVNALLLGDSALYLCASSLGTGTDYGYTFGSGTRLTVV.

This clonotype was seen more than once but under ten times. This chain joins TRBV11-3 and TRBJ2-1, with 14 bases lining up with TRBD2. CDR3 length: 15 amino acids. The ends lost 5 bases at V and 6 bases at J; junction bases unmatched: 3. In germline, CDR1 is SGHNT, CDR2 YENEEA. The CDR3 coding sequence is TGTGCCAGCAGCCGCGGACTAGCGGGGGGCAATGAGCAGTTCTTC. Residues: CASSRGLAGGNEQFF.

This clonotype was counted ten times or more. The V and J genes are TRBV5-1 and TRBJ2-3; the D call may be TRBD1 or TRBD2 (5 bases each). Germline V gene data show CDR1 as SGHRS and CDR2 as YFSETQ. Trimming removed 0 bases at V and 9 bases at J, with 17 bases between. The CDR3 spans 15 residues. CDR3 in DNA: TGCGCCAGCAGCTTGGAAGGGCCCAAAGGGGACACGCAGTATTTT. Translated: CASSLEGPKGDTQYF.

This clonotype occurred a few times. The chain joins TRBV2 to TRBJ1-5; D perhaps matches TRBD1 (6 bases). Trimming shortened V by 8 bases and J by 4 bases, and 12 bases separated the two germline ends. CDR1 and CDR2 from the germline V gene are SNHLY and FYNNEI. This CDR3 is 13 amino acids long. The CDR3 DNA is TGTGCCAGCGATTACCAGGGGAATCAGCCCCAGCATTTT. It yields the protein CASDYQGNQPQHF.

This clonotype was counted at least ten times. This sequence joins TRBV6-6 and TRBJ1-1; the match to TRBD1 covers 7 bases. Trimming cost V 5 bases and J 0 bases; bases outside gene matches: 9. This CDR3 spans 16 amino acids. The V gene's germline CDR1 is MNHNY and CDR2 SVGAGI (reference sequence). The CDR3, as DNA: TGTGCCAGCAGTCGAATCCGGACAGGAGTGAACACTGAAGCTTTCTTT. This gives the protein CASSRIRTGVNTEAFF.

This clonotype turned up a few times. The rearrangement uses TRBV5-1 and TRBJ1-6; 8 bases line up with TRBD1. The V segment lost 4 bases and the J segment 11 bases; nucleotides outside the gene matches: 8. Germline CDR1 SGHRS, CDR2 YFSETQ. CDR3 length: 14 amino acids. Written as DNA, the CDR3 is TGCGCCAGCAGCACCGACGGGACAGGAGCACCCCTCCACTTT. This translates into CASSTDGTGAPLHF. Variable domain in full (rest from reference TRBV5-1 and TRBJ1-6): KAGVTQTPRYLIKTRGQQVTLSCSPISGHRSVSWYQQTPGQGLQFLFEYFSETQRNKGNFPGRFSGRQFSNSRSEMNVSTLELGDSALYLCASSTDGTGAPLHFGNGTRLTVT.

This clonotype came up a few times. V gene TRBV28 combines with J gene TRBJ2-7; 7 bases are a match to TRBD1. Germline V CDR1 and CDR2: MDHEN, SYDVKM. V lost 1 base and J lost 5; bases outside the gene matches: 5. The CDR3 has 14 amino acids. As DNA, the CDR3 is TGTGCCAGCAGTTTATTGAAGGGGGCAAACGAGCAGTACTTC. Amino acids: CASSLLKGANEQYF. The entire variable domain, with the rest obtained from reference TRBV28 and TRBJ2-7, is as follows: DVKVTQSSRYLVKRTGEKVFLECVQDMDHENMFWYRQDPGLGLRLIYFSYDVKMKEKGDIPEGYSVSREKKERFSLILESASTNQTSMYLCASSLLKGANEQYFGPGTRLTVT.

A few counts support this clonotype. The chain combines TRBV5-4 with TRBJ2-7; TRBD1 is a possible D gene (6 bases). Per germline, CDR1 SGHNT and CDR2 YYREEE (reference sequence). V lost 6 bases and J lost 2, with 15 bases in between. The CDR3 extends over 14 amino acids. The CDR3, as DNA: TGTGCCAGCACCTTATCAGGGGAAACCTACGAGCAGTACTTC. It codes for CASTLSGETYEQYF. Using reference TRBV5-4 and TRBJ2-7 for the parts outside the CDR3, the full variable domain is ETGVTQSPTHLIKTRGQQVTLRCSSQSGHNTVSWYQQALGQGPQFIFQYYREEENGRGNFPPRFSGLQFPNYSSELNVNALELDDSALYLCASTLSGETYEQYFGPGTRLTVT.

This clonotype was counted only a few times. The V call is TRBV29-1, the J call TRBJ2-3; D is unresolved. Germline lookup yields CDR1 SQVTM and CDR2 ANQGSEA. V lost 4 bases and J 0 bases, leaving 8 bases between the germline ends. The CDR3 runs 13 residues. CDR3 sequence reads: CSVVTDSTDTQYF. The CDR3 nucleotides read TGCAGCGTTGTCACGGATAGCACAGATACGCAGTATTTT.

The CDR3 DNA follows: TGCGCCAGCAGCTTCGGACAGGGGCCAGATACGCAGTATTTT. This sequence encodes CASSFGQGPDTQYF. The V and J genes are TRBV5-1 and TRBJ2-3; 9 bases line up with TRBD1. CDR1 SGHRS and CDR2 YFSETQ come from the germline V gene. This CDR3 is built from 14 residues. V lost 2 bases and J lost 4; bases outside the gene matches: 2.

The table lists this clonotype with many counts. V is TRBV7-2 and J is TRBJ2-6; D unresolved. Germline CDR1 reads SGHTA; CDR2 reads FQGNSA. The CDR3 covers 15 residues. V was pared by 1 base and J by 0 bases, with 4 bases between. The CDR3 nucleotides are TGTGCCAGCAGCTTAGACAGCTCTGGGGCCAACGTCCTGACTTTC. This sequence encodes CASSLDSSGANVLTF.

The gene calls are TRBV5-1 and TRBJ1-6; D gene ambiguous. Trimming left V 2 bases short and J 9 bases short, with 12 bases between. The length of the CDR3 is 14 residues. Germline CDR1 reads SGHRS; CDR2 reads YFSETQ. The CDR3 loop is CASSFSPASSPLHF. The CDR3, as DNA: TGCGCCAGCAGCTTCTCCCCAGCCAGTTCACCCCTCCACTTT.

This clonotype was recorded a few times. The chain combines TRBV29-1 with TRBJ1-6; TRBD1 matches at 9 bases. Germline loops: CDR1 SQVTM, CDR2 ANQGSEA. The CDR3 has 13 amino acids. Trimming cost V 7 bases and J 5 bases; bases outside gene matches: 3. The CDR3 is CSAGQGDNSPLHF. The CDR3 DNA sequence: TGCAGCGCGGGACAGGGTGATAATTCACCCCTCCACTTT.

This clonotype was seen more than once but under ten times. This chain connects TRBV12-3 or TRBV12-4 to TRBJ1-1; a possible D gene is TRBD1 (5 bases). CDR3 length: 17 residues. V lost 0 bases to trimming and J lost 1 base, with 15 bases between them. The CDR3 sequence: CASSLAYGGGGNTEAFF. CDR3 nucleotides: TGTGCCAGCAGTTTAGCGTACGGCGGCGGGGGGAACACTGAAGCTTTCTTT.

The chain has TRBV6-5 and TRBJ1-6; D is unclear. Trimming left V 3 bases short and J 0 bases short, with 12 bases between. CDR1 is MNHEY, CDR2 SVGAGI, per germline. The CDR3 is 17 residues long. CDR3 nucleotide sequence: TGTGCCAGCAGTTATAGGCAGCCTAGCTCCTATAATTCACCCCTCCACTTT. This translates into CASSYRQPSSYNSPLHF.

This clonotype appeared many times. The chain joins TRBV7-3 to TRBJ2-3, with unresolved D. V lost 1 base and J lost 4, with 9 bases in between. This CDR3 is built from 14 residues. Germline V gene lookup returns CDR1 SGHTA and CDR2 FQGTGA. The CDR3 region has the DNA TGTGCCAGCAGCTTAAAGGTCCAGCCAGATACGCAGTATTTT. It codes for CASSLKVQPDTQYF.

Only a few counts were recorded for this clonotype. V gene TRBV10-2 combines with J gene TRBJ1-3; 7 nucleotides line up with TRBD1. The germline V gene encodes CDR1 WSHSY and CDR2 SAAADI. Trimming took 3 bases from V and 7 from J; bases not matched to a gene: 9. The length of the CDR3 is 15 residues. The DNA of the CDR3 is TGCGCCAGCAGTGACCCCCCAGGGGGTGAGAACACCATATATTTT. This sequence encodes CASSDPPGGENTIYF.

This clonotype came up a few times. The chain uses TRBV7-2 and TRBJ2-2, with D possibly matching TRBD2 (5 bases). V lost 6 bases, J lost 7 bases, and 12 bases lay in between. This CDR3 is built from 13 residues. CDR1 SGHTA and CDR2 FQGNSA come from the germline V gene. The CDR3 region is CASRVTTVGELFF. The DNA of the CDR3 is TGTGCCAGCAGAGTGACTACAGTCGGGGAGCTGTTTTTT.

At least ten counts were recorded for this clonotype. The gene calls are TRBV5-4 and TRBJ2-3; tentatively, D is TRBD2 (6 bases). In germline, CDR1 is SGHNT, CDR2 YYREEE (reference sequence). Trimming stripped 7 bases from V and 1 base from J, with 22 bases between. The CDR3 spans 17 residues. The CDR3 here is CASSPTTIGGGTDTQYF. CDR3 sequence (DNA): TGTGCCAGCTCCCCTACTACTATCGGGGGAGGCACAGATACGCAGTATTTT.

V usage is TRBV18 and J usage is TRBJ2-3; 7 bases line up with TRBD2. Germline V CDR1 and CDR2: KGHSH, LQKENI. The CDR3 consists of 15 residues. V lost 6 bases and J lost 3; bases outside the gene matches: 9. CDR3 in amino acids: CASSPALSGTDTQYF. CDR3 sequence (DNA): TGTGCCAGCTCTCCAGCTCTTAGCGGGACAGATACGCAGTATTTT. The full variable domain, with the rest looked up from reference TRBV18 and TRBJ2-3, is NAGVMQNPRHLVRRRGQEARLRCSPMKGHSHVYWYRQLPEEGLKFMVYLQKENIIDESGMPKERFSAEFPKEGPSILRIQQVVRGDSAAYFCASSPALSGTDTQYFGPGTRLTVL.

V gene TRBV6-5 combines with J gene TRBJ2-3, with D unresolved. The germline gives CDR1 MNHEY, CDR2 SVGAGI. The CDR3 loop spans 16 amino acids. V lost 7 bases to trimming and J lost 1 base, with 18 bases between them. CDR3 DNA: TGTGCCAGCACCCCCACACCCCCTAAAGGCACAGATACGCAGTATTTT. Protein: CASTPTPPKGTDTQYF.

The genes are TRBV6-5 and TRBJ1-5; D gene unclear. CDR3 size: 14 residues. The V gene's germline CDR1 is MNHEY and CDR2 SVGAGI. Trimming shortened V by 4 bases and J by 6 bases, and 13 bases separated the two germline ends. The CDR3 loop reads CASSFRGDIQPQHF. As DNA, the CDR3 is TGTGCCAGCAGTTTTCGCGGGGATATTCAGCCCCAGCATTTT.

The chain links TRBV20-1 to TRBJ2-7; weak D call: TRBD2 (7 bases). The V gene lost 0 bases and the J gene lost 7 bases, with 25 bases spanning the gap. Germline-derived CDR1 and CDR2 are DFQATT and SNEGSKA (reference sequence). This CDR3 comprises 17 residues. CDR3 DNA sequence: TGCAGTGCTAGAGATGGGAGTAGGGGGGGCGCTGGGGCGGAGCAGTACGTC. This gives the protein CSARDGSRGGAGAEQYV.

This clonotype was counted at least ten times. The chain links TRBV20-1 to TRBJ2-7; D is uncertain. This CDR3 is 14 amino acids long. The germline gives CDR1 DFQATT, CDR2 SNEGSKA (reference sequence). Trimming removed 6 bases from V and 3 bases from J, with 18 bases in between. The CDR3 DNA is TGCAGTGCGATCCGCCCGGCCACAGACTACGAGCAGTACTTC. Translating gives CSAIRPATDYEQYF.

The chain joins TRBV6-6 to TRBJ2-2; tentatively, D is TRBD2 (5 bases). The CDR3 consists of 13 residues. V lost 5 bases to trimming and J lost 6 bases, with 10 bases between them. The V gene's germline CDR1 is MNHNY and CDR2 SVGAGI (reference sequence). The DNA of the CDR3 is TGTGCCAGCAGTGCCCCGGAGGCCGGGGAGCTGTTTTTT. It translates to CASSAPEAGELFF.

To note about this clonotype: Given the absence of the conserved phenylalanine or tryptophan at the CDR3 end, a read error is likely. The DNA is omitted, as the CDR3 cannot be located on it reliably, and the CDR3 follows TCRdb's listing. The V and J genes are TRBV5-1 and TRBJ2-5; the table's D call, TRBD2, has no DNA check behind it. The CDR3 is 8 residues long, ends included. Germline V gene sequence: CDR1 SGHRS, CDR2 YFSETQ. This CDR3 is CASRVTSG.

Ten or more counts support this clonotype. The chain uses TRBV5-6 and TRBJ1-1; D not certain. Trimming took 0 bases from V and 4 from J, leaving 4 bases between them. Germline V gene lookup returns CDR1 SGHDT and CDR2 YYEEEE. This CDR3 is 12 amino acids long. DNA of the CDR3: TGTGCCAGCAGCTTGGGGCGCACTGAAGCTTTCTTT. It is translated as CASSLGRTEAFF.